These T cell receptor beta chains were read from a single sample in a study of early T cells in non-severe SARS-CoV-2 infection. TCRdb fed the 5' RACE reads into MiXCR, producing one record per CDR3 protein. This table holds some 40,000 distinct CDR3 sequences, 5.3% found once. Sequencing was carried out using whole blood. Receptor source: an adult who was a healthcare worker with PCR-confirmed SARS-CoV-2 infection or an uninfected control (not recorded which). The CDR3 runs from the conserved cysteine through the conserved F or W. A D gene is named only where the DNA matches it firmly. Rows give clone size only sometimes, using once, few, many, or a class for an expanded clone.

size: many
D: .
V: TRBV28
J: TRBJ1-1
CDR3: CASSSHGGHTEAFF
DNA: TGTGCCAGCAGTTCCCACGGGGGGCATACTGAAGCTTTCTTT

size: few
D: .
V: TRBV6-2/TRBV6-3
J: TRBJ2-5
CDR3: CASSYAGPETQYF
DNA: TGTGCCAGCAGTTACGCGGGGCCAGAGACCCAGTACTTC

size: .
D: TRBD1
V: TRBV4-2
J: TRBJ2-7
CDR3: CASSQDDRGLTYEQYF
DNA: TGTGCCAGCAGCCAAGATGACAGGGGCCTTACCTACGAGCAGTACTTC

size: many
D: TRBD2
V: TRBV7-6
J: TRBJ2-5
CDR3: CASSPTSGRQTQYF
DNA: TGTGCCAGCAGCCCTACTAGCGGGAGACAGACCCAGTACTTC

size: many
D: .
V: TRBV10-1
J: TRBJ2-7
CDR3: CASSGNLFYEQYF
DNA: TGCGCCAGCAGTGGTAACTTATTCTACGAGCAGTACTTC

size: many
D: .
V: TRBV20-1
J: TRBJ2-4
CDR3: CSARAGELGNIQYF
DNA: TGCAGTGCTAGAGCAGGGGAGCTCGGAAACATTCAGTACTTC

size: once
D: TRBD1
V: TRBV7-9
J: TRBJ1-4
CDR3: CASSIGQVEKLFF
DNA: TGTGCCAGCAGCATCGGACAGGTTGAAAAACTGTTTTTT

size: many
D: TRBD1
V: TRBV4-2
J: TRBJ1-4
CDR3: CASSQPKGSGGNEKLFF
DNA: TGTGCCAGCAGCCAACCAAAAGGATCAGGGGGGAATGAAAAACTGTTTTTT

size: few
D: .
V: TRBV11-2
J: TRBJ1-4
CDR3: CASSLFGANEKLFF
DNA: TGTGCCAGCAGCTTATTCGGAGCTAATGAAAAACTGTTTTTT

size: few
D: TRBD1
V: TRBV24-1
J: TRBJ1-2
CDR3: CATSDSPDQGAYGYTF
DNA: TGTGCCACCAGTGACTCCCCGGACCAGGGGGCCTATGGCTACACCTTC